The T cell receptor (beta chain) under discussion was sequenced for a study of OX40 agonist ivuxolimab in advanced cancers. About the study: Patient treatment consisted of intravenous ivuxolimab administration every 2 weeks at 0.01 to 10 mg/kg.

Trimming cost V 7 bases and J 9 bases; bases outside gene matches: 15. Germline assignment: CDR1 GTSNPN and CDR2 SVGIG (reference sequence). This CDR3 is built from 15 residues. Patients were ineligible given autoimmune disease history or systemic immunosuppression. Overall study findings and caveats: At doses 0.1 to 3.0 mg/kg, CD4+ and CD8+ clones expanded.

Comments on this clone: Its antigen remains unidentified.

Produced via immunoSEQ multiplex PCR; TCRdb's table is partial and in-frame only. The table includes about 73,000 clones, roughly 80% detected once. The rearrangement uses TRBV30 and TRBJ2-1; 10 nucleotides agree with TRBD2. Specimen: CD4+ or CD8+ T cells sorted from blood, collected in a trial of the OX40 agonist ivuxolimab. The receptor's source is an adult with an advanced solid tumor such as melanoma, head and neck, liver or kidney cancer. CDR3 sequence (DNA): TGTGCCTCACACCCGAGAGCGGGAGGGCCTGGTGAGCAGTTCTTC. It codes for CASHPRAGGPGEQFF.